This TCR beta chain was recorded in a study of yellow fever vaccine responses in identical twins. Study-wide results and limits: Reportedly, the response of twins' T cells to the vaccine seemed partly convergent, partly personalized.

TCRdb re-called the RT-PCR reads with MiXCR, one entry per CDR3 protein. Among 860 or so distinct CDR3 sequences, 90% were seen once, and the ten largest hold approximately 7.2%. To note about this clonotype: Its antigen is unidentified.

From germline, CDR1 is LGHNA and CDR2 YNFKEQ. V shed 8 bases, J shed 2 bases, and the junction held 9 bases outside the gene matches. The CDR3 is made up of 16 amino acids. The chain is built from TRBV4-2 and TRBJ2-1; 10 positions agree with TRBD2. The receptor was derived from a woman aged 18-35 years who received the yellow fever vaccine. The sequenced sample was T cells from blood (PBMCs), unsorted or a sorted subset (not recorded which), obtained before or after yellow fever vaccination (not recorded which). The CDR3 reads CASEIAGGSTYNEQFF. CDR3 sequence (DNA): TGTGCCAGCGAGATAGCGGGAGGATCGACCTACAATGAGCAGTTCTTC.